The clone carrying this T cell receptor (beta chain) was seen repeatedly, ten times or more. The CDR3 covers 16 residues. From germline, CDR1 is SEHNR and CDR2 FQNEAQ (reference sequence). V trimming: 1 base; J trimming: 5 bases; junction bases outside the gene matches: 4. These data belong to a study of T cells in Graves' hyperthyroidism and ophthalmopathy. RNA transcripts gave rise to amplified TCR beta CDR3 regions. A set of HTBI primers served as the primers for a first-round RT-PCR of the TCR CDR3. TCRdb itself ran the multiplex PCR reads through MiXCR, one entry per CDR3 protein. The repertoire has around 250,000 distinct CDR3 sequences, more than 14% of them found once; the top ten carry 13%.

V and J are TRBV7-9 and TRBJ2-7; TRBD2 agrees at 14 bases. The TCR comes from a woman in her 40s with Graves' hyperthyroidism that later progressed to Graves' ophthalmopathy. The sample consisted of blood. As DNA, the CDR3 is TGTGCCAGCAGCTTAGGAGGACTAGCGGGAGGAAACGAGCAGTACTTC. This encodes CASSLGGLAGGNEQYF. Supplemented by reference TRBV7-9 and TRBJ2-7, the full variable domain reads DTGVSQNPRHKITKRGQNVTFRCDPISEHNRLYWYRQTLGQGPEFLTYFQNEAQLEKSRLLSDRFSAERPKGSFSTLEIQRTEQGDSAMYLCASSLGGLAGGNEQYFGPGTRLTVT.